This T cell receptor beta chain is drawn from a study of blood T cell repertoires in COVID-19. The CDR3 sequence is 14 residues long. Germline CDR1 is MNHEY and CDR2 is SMNVEV (reference sequence). V was clipped by 3 bases and J by 4 bases, with 10 bases between them. Clones were read by immunoSEQ multiplex PCR, and TCRdb kept only the in-frame ones, dropping some. The data show 35,000 to 40,000 clones, 90% seen once. The sequence derives from a man aged 55 to 69 with active or convalescent COVID-19. Sequenced sample: peripheral blood. The gene calls are TRBV27 and TRBJ2-1; D ambiguous. The CDR3 protein is CASSFDRIYNEQFF. The CDR3 DNA sequence: TGTGCCAGCAGTTTTGATAGAATTTACAATGAGCAGTTCTTC.